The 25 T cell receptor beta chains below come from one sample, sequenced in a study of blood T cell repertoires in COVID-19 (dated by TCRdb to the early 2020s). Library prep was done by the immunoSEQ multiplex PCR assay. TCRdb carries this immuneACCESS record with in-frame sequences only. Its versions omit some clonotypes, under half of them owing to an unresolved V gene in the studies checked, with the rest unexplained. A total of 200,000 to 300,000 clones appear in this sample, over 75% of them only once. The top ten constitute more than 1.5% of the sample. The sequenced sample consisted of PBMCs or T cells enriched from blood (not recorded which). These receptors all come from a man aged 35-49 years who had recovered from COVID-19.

The CDR3 bases are TGCGCCAGCAGCTTGGTAGCGGGAGAATGGAATGAGCAGTTCTTC. It encodes CASSLVAGEWNEQFF. This chain connects TRBV5-1 to TRBJ2-1, with TRBD2 identical over 9 bases. This CDR3 region has 15 residues. V dropped 0 bases and J dropped 7; count of bases not matched to a gene: 5. Germline V gives CDR1 SGHRS, CDR2 YFSETQ.

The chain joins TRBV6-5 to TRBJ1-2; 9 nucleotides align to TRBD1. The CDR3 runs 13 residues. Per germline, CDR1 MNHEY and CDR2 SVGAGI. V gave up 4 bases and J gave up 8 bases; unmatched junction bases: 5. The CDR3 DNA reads TGTGCCAGCAGTTTAGGGACAGGGAGGGGCTACACCTTC. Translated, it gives CASSLGTGRGYTF.

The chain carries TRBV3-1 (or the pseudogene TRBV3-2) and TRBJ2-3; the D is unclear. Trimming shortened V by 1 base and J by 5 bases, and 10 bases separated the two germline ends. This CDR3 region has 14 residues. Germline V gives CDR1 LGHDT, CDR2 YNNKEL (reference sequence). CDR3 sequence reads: CASSQVRHLDTQYF. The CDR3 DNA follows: TGTGCCAGCAGCCAAGTCAGGCACCTAGATACGCAGTATTTT.

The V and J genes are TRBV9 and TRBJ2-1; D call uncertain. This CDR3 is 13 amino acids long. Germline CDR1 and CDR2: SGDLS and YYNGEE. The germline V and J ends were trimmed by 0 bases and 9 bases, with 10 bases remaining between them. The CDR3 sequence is CASSVVPLSEQFF. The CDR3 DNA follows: TGTGCCAGCAGCGTAGTTCCTCTTAGTGAGCAGTTCTTC.

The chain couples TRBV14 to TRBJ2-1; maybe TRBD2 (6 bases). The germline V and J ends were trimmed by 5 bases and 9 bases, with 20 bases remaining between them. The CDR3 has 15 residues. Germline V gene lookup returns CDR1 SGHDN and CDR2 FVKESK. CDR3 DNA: TGTGCCAGCAGCGAGTCTTTCGGGACTGGGGGTGAGCAGTTCTTC. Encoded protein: CASSESFGTGGEQFF.

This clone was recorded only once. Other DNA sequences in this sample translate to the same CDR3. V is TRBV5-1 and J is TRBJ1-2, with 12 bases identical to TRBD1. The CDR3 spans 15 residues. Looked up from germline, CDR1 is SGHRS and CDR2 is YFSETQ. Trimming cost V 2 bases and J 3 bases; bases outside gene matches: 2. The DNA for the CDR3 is TGCGCCAGCAGCTTCGGGACAGGGGGCGACTATGGCTACACCTTC. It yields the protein CASSFGTGGDYGYTF.

In DNA form, the CDR3 reads TGTGCCAGCAGACCCGGGAGGGCAGCGGGGGGCACAGATACGCAGTATTTT. Protein: CASRPGRAAGGTDTQYF. V and J are TRBV2 and TRBJ2-3, with 8 bases that match TRBD2. CDR3 length equals 17 residues. V trimming: 6 bases; J trimming: 1 base; junction bases outside the gene matches: 12. Germline V gene sequence: CDR1 SNHLY, CDR2 FYNNEI.

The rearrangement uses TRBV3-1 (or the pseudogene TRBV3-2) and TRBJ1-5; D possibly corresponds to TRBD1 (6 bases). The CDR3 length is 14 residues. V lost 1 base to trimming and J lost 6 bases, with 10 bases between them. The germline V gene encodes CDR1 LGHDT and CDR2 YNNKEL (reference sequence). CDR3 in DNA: TGTGCCAGCAGCCAAGGACTACAGGGTCAGCCCCAGCATTTT. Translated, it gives CASSQGLQGQPQHF.

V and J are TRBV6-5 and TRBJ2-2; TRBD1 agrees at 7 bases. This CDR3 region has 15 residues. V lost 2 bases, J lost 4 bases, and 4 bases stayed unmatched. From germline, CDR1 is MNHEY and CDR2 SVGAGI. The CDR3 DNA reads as TGTGCCAGCAGTTACCAGACAGGGTCCACCGGGGAGCTGTTTTTT. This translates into CASSYQTGSTGELFF.

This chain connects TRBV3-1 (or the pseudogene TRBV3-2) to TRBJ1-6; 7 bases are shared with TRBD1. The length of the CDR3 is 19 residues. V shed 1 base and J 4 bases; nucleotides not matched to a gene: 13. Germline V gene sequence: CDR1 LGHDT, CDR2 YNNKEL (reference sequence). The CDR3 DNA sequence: TGTGCCAGCAGCCAAGGTCCCGGGACAGCCGGCCTTTATAATTCACCCCTCCACTTT. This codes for CASSQGPGTAGLYNSPLHF.

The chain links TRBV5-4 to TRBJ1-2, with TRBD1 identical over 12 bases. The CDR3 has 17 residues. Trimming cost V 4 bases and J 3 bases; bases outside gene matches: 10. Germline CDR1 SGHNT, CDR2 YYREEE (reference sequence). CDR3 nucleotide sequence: TGTGCCAGCAGCCATTGGGACAGGGGGCGCGTAGACTATGGCTACACCTTC. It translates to CASSHWDRGRVDYGYTF.

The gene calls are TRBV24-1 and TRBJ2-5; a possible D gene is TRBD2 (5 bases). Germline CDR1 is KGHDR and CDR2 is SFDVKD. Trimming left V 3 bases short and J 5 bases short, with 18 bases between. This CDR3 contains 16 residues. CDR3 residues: CATSDPGYGVRETQYF. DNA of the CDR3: TGTGCCACCAGTGATCCGGGGTATGGAGTAAGGGAGACCCAGTACTTC.

The CDR3 sequence: CASSFSGGQETQYF. The CDR3 DNA reads as TGTGCCAGCAGCTTTTCTGGCGGTCAAGAGACCCAGTACTTC. V and J are TRBV7-2 and TRBJ2-5; no definite D call. The CDR3 covers 14 residues. Trimming stripped 3 bases from V and 2 bases from J, with 10 bases between. Germline CDR1 is SGHTA and CDR2 is FQGNSA.

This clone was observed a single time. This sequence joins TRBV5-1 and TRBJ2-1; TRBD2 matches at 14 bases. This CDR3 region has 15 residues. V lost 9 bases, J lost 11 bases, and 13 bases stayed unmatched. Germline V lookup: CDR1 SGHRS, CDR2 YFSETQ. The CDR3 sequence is CAINPAGTSGSKQFF. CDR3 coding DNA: TGCGCCATCAACCCCGCCGGGACTAGCGGGAGTAAGCAGTTCTTC.

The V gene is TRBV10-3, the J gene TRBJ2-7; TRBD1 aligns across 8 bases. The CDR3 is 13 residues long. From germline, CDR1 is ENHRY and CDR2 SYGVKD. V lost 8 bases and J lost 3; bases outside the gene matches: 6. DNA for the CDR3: TGTGCCATCGGGGGACAGGCCAACTACGAGCAGTACTTC. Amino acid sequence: CAIGGQANYEQYF.

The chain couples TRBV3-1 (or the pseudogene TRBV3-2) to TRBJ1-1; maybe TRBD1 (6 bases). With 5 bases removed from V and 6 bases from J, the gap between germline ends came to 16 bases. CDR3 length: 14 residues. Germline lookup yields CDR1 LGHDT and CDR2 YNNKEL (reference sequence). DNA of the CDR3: TGTGCCAGCAGCTTTGGGGGGGGCGGCTCTGAAGCTTTCTTT. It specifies CASSFGGGGSEAFF.

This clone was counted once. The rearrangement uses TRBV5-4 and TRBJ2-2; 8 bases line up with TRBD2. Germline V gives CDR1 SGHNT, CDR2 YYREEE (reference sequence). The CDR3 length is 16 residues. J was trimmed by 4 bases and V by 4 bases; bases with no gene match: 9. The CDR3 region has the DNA TGTGCCAGCAGCGCAACCGGGGGGGCCGGCACCGGGGAGCTGTTTTTT. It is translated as CASSATGGAGTGELFF.

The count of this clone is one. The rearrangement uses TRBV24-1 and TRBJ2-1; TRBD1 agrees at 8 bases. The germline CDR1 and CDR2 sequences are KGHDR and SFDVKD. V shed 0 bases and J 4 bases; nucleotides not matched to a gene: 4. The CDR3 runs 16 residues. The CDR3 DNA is TGTGCCACCAGTGATTTGCGACAGGGGACGTACAATGAGCAGTTCTTC. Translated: CATSDLRQGTYNEQFF.

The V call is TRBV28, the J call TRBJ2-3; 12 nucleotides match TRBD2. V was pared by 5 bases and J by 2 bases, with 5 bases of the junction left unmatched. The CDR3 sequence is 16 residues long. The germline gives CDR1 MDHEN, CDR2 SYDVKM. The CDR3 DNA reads TGTGCCAGCAGTGTGCTAGCGGGAGGGCCCACAGATACGCAGTATTTT. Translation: CASSVLAGGPTDTQYF.

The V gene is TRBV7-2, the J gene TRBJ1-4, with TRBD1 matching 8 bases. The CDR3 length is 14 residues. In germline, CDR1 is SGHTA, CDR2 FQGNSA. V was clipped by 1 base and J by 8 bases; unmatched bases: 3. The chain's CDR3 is CASSLGAGGEKLFF. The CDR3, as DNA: TGTGCCAGCAGCTTAGGGGCAGGGGGCGAAAAACTGTTTTTT.

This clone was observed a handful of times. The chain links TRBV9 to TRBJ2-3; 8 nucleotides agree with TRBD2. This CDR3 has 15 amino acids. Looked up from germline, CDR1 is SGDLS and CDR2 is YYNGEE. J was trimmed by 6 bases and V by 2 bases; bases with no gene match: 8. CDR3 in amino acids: CASSVRGDRFDTQYF. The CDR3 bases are TGTGCCAGCAGCGTGCGGGGGGACCGGTTTGATACGCAGTATTTT.

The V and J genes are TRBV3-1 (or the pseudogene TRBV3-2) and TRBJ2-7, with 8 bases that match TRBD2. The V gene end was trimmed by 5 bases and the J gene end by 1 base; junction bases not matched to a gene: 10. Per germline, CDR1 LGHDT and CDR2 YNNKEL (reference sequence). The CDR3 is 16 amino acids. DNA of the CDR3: TGTGCCAGCAGCTTGCAGAATGCGGGAGGATCCTACGAGCAGTACTTC. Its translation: CASSLQNAGGSYEQYF.

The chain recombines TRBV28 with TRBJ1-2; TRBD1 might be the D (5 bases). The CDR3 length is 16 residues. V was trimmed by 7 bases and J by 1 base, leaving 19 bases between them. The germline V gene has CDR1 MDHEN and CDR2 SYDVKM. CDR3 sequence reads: CASISPGGGGNYGYTF. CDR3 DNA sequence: TGTGCCAGCATTTCCCCTGGGGGAGGAGGTAACTATGGCTACACCTTC.

The DNA of the CDR3 is TGTGCCGGAAATAGCCGTCTAGCGGGAAACAATGAGCAGTTCTTC. Amino acid sequence: CAGNSRLAGNNEQFF. The V call is TRBV7-9, the J call TRBJ2-1; 9 bases align to TRBD2. The germline gives CDR1 SEHNR, CDR2 FQNEAQ (reference sequence). After removal of 11 bases from V and 5 bases from J, the junction contained 13 bases not matched to a gene. The CDR3 contains 15 residues.

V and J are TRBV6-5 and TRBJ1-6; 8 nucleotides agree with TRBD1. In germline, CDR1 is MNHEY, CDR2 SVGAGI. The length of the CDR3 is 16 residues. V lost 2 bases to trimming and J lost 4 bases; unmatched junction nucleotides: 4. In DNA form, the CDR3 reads TGTGCCAGCAGTTACGGACAGGGCGGTTATAATTCACCCCTCCACTTT. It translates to CASSYGQGGYNSPLHF.